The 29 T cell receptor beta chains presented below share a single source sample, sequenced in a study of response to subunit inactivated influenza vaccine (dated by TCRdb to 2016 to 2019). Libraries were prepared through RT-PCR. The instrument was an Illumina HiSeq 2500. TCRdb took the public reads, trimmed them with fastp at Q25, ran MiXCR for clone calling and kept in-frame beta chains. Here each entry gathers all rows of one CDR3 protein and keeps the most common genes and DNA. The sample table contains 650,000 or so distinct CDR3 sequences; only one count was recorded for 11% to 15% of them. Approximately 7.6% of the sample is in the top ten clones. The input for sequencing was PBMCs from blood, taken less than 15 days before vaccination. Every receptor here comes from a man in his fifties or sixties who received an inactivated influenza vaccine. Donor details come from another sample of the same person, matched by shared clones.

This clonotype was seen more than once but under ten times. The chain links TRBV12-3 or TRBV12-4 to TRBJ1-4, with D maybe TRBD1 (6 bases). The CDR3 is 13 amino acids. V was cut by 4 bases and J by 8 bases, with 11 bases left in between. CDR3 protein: CASSSQGGEKLFF. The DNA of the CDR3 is TGTGCCAGCAGTTCACAGGGAGGGGAAAAACTGTTTTTT.

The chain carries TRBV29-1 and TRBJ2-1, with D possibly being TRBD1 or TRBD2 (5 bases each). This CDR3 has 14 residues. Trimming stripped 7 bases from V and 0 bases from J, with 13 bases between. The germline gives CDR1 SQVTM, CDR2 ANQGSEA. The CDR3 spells CSGQLRVSYNEQFF. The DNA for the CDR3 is TGCAGCGGACAGTTGAGGGTCTCCTACAATGAGCAGTTCTTC.

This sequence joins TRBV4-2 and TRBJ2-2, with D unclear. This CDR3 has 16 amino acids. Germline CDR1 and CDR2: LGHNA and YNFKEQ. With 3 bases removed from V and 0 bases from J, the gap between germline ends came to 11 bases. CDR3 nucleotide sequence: TGTGCCAGCAGCCAGGCTCTGACGGCGAACACCGGGGAGCTGTTTTTT. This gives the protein CASSQALTANTGELFF.

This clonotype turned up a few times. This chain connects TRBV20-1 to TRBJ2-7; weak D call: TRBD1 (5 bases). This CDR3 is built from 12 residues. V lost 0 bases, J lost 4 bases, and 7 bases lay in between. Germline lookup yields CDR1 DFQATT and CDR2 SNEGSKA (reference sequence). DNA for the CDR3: TGCAGTGCTAGAGATCAGGGTTACGAGCAGTACTTC. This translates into CSARDQGYEQYF.

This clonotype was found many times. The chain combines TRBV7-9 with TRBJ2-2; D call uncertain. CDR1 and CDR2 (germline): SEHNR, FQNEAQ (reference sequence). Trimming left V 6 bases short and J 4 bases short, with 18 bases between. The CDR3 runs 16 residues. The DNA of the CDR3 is TGTGCCAGCAGTCCCTCACGGGTCGGTGTCACCGGGGAGCTGTTTTTT. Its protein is CASSPSRVGVTGELFF.

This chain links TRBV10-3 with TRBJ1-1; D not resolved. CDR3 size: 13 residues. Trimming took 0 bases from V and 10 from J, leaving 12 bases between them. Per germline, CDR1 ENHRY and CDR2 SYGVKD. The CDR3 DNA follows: TGTGCCATCAGTGAGTCTGGGGAATCAAGAGCTTTCTTT. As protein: CAISESGESRAFF.

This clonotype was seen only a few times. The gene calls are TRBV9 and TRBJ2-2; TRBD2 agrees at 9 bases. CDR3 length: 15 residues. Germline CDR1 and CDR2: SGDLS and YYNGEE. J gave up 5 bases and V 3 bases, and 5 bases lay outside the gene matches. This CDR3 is CASSGAGGRTGELFF. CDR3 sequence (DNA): TGTGCCAGCAGCGGAGCGGGGGGAAGGACCGGGGAGCTGTTTTTT.

Here the CDR3 reads CASSHGWTEAFF. DNA of the CDR3: TGTGCCAGCAGCCACGGATGGACTGAAGCTTTCTTT. This sequence joins TRBV3-1 and TRBJ1-1, with D uncertain. The germline V and J ends were trimmed by 3 bases and 5 bases, with 7 bases remaining between them. This CDR3 is 12 amino acids long. In germline, CDR1 is LGHDT, CDR2 YNNKEL (reference sequence).

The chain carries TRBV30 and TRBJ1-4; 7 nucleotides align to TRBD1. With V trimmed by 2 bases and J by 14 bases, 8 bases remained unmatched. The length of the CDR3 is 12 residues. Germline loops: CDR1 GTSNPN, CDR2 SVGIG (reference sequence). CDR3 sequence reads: CAWSQPGQSLFF. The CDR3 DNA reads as TGTGCCTGGAGTCAACCGGGACAGAGTCTGTTTTTT.

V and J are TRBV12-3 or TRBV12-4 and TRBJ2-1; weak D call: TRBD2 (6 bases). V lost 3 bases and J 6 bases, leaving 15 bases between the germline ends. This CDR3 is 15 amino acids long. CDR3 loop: CASSLRQEGLNEQFF. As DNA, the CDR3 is TGTGCCAGCAGTTTGCGCCAGGAGGGGCTCAATGAGCAGTTCTTC.

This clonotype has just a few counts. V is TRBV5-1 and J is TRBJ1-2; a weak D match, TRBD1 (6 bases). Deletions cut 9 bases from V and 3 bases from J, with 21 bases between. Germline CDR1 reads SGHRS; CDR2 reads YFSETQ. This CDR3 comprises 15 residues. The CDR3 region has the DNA TGCGCCACATCAGACGGGACAAAAGGTCACTATGGCTACACCTTC. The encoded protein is CATSDGTKGHYGYTF.

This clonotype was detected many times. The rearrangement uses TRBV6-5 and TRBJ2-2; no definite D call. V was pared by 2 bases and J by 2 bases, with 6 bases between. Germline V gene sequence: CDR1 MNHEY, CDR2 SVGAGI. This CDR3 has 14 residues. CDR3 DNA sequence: TGTGCCAGCAGTTACGGCCTAAACACCGGGGAGCTGTTTTTT. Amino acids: CASSYGLNTGELFF.

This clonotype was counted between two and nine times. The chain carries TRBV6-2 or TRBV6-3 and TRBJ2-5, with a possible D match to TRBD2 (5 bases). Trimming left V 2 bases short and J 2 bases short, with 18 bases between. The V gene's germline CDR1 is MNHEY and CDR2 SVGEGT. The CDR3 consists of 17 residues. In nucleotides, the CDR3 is TGTGCCAGCAGTTACCCCCGCCGGGAAGGGCTACAAGAGACCCAGTACTTC. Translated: CASSYPRREGLQETQYF.

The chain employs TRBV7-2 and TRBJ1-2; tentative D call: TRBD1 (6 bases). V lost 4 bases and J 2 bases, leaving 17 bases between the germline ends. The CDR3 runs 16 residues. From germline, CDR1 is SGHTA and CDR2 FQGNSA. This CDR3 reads CASSSSRGGTNYGYTF. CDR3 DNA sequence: TGTGCCAGCAGCTCTTCCCGAGGGGGGACGAACTATGGCTACACCTTC.

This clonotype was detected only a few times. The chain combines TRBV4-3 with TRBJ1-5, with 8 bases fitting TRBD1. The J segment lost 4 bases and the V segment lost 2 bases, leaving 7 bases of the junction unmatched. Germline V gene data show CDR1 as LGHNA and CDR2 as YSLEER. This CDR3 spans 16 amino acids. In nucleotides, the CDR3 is TGCGCCAGCAGCCAATTTTGGACAGGGAGAAATCAGCCCCAGCATTTT. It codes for CASSQFWTGRNQPQHF.

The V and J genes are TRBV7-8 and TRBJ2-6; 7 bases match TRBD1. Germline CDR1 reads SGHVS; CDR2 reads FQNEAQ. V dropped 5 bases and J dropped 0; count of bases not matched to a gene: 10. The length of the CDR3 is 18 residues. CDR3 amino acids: CASSRQGPNLSGANVLTF. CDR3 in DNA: TGTGCCAGCAGCCGACAGGGTCCCAATCTCTCTGGGGCCAACGTCCTGACTTTC.

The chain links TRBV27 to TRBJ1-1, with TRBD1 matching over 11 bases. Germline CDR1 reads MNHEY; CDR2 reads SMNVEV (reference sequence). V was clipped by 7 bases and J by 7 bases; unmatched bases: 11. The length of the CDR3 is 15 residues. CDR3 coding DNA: TGTGCCAGCACCCGCTTGGGACAGGGGGTTTATGAAGCTTTCTTT. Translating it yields CASTRLGQGVYEAFF.

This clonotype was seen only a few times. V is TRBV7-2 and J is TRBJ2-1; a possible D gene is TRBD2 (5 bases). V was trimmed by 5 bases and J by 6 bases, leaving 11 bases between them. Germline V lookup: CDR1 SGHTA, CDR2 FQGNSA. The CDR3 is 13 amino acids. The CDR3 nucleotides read TGTGCCAGCAGCCCACTAGTCGCCAATGAGCAGTTCTTC. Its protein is CASSPLVANEQFF.

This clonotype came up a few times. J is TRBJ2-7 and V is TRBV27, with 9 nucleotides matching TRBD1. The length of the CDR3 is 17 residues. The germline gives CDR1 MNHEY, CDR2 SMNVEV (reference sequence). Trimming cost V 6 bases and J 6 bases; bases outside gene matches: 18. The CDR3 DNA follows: TGTGCCAGCAGCCGGACGGCCGGACAGGGGATTCGGGCCGAGCAGTACTTC. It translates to CASSRTAGQGIRAEQYF.

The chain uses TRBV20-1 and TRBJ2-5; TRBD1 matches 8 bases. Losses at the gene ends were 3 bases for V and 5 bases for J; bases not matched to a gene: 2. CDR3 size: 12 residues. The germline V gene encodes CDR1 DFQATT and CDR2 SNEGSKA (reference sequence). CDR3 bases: TGCAGTGCTAGGGACAGGGTGGAGACCCAGTACTTC. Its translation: CSARDRVETQYF.

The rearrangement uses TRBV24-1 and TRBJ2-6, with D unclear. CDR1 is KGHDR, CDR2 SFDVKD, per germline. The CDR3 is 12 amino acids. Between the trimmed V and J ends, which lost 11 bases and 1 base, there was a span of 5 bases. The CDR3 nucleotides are TGTGCCAGCGCGTCTGGGGCCAACGTCCTGACTTTC. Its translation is CASASGANVLTF.

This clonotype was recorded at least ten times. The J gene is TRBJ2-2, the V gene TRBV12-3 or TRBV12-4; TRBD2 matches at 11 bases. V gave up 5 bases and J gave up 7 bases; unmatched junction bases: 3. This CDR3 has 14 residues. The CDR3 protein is CASSPLAGGGELFF. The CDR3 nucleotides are TGTGCCAGCAGTCCTCTAGCGGGGGGCGGGGAGCTGTTTTTT.

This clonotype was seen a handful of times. CDR3 region: CASSFLYPDRVGEQYF. Here the CDR3 DNA reads TGTGCCAGCAGCTTCCTTTACCCGGACAGGGTAGGAGAGCAGTACTTC. The chain uses TRBV7-9 and TRBJ2-7, with 8 bases identical to TRBD1. The CDR3 loop spans 16 amino acids. The germline V gene has CDR1 SEHNR and CDR2 FQNEAQ (reference sequence). Trimming removed 3 bases from V and 7 bases from J; junction bases left unmatched: 14.

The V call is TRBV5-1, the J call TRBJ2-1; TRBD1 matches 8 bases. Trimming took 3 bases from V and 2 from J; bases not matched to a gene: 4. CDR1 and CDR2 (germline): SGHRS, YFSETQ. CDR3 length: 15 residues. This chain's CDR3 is CASSSVDRAYNEQFF. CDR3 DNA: TGCGCCAGCAGCTCGGTGGACAGGGCCTACAATGAGCAGTTCTTC.

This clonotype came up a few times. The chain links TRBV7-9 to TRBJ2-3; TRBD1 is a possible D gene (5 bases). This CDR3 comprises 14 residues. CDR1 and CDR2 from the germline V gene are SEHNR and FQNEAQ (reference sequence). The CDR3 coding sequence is TGTGGCTACGAACCCAGGGATTCCACAGATACGCAGTATTTT. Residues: CGYEPRDSTDTQYF.

CDR3 sequence (DNA): TGTGCCACCAGCAGAGATTTAACCGATAATCAGCCCCAGCATTTT. Protein sequence: CATSRDLTDNQPQHF. The gene calls are TRBV15 and TRBJ1-5; the D is unclear. V lost 0 bases and J lost 4, with 10 bases in between. CDR1 and CDR2 (germline): LNHNV, YYDKDF (reference sequence). The CDR3 consists of 15 residues.

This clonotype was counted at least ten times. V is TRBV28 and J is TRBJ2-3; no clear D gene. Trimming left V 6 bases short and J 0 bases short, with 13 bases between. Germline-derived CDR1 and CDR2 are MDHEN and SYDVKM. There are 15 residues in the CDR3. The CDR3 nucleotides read TGTGCCAGCAGCCCACCCGGTCCTAGCACAGATACGCAGTATTTT. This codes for CASSPPGPSTDTQYF. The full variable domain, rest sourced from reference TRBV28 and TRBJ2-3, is DVKVTQSSRYLVKRTGEKVFLECVQDMDHENMFWYRQDPGLGLRLIYFSYDVKMKEKGDIPEGYSVSREKKERFSLILESASTNQTSMYLCASSPPGPSTDTQYFGPGTRLTVL.

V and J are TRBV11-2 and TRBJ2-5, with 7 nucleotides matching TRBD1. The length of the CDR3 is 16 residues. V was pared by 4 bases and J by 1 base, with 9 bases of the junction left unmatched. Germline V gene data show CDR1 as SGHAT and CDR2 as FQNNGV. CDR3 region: CASSYRQGAIQETQYF. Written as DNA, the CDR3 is TGTGCCAGCAGCTACCGACAGGGAGCCATCCAAGAGACCCAGTACTTC. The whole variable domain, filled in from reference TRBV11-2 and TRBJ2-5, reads EAGVAQSPRYKIIEKRQSVAFWCNPISGHATLYWYQQILGQGPKLLIQFQNNGVVDDSQLPKDRFSAERLKGVDSTLKIQPAKLEDSAVYLCASSYRQGAIQETQYFGPGTRLLVL.

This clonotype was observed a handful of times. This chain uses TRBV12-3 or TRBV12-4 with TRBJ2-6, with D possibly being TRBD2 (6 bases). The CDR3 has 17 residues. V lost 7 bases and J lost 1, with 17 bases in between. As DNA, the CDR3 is TGTGCCAGCACCCCATCCTTGGGGAGGTCTGGGGCCAACGTCCTGACTTTC. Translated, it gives CASTPSLGRSGANVLTF.